This entry concerns a single TCR beta chain. This sample was included in a study of circulating tumor DNA in untreated peripheral T-cell lymphoma. V lost 4 bases, J lost 4 bases, and 7 bases stayed unmatched. Germline V gene lookup returns CDR1 MNHGY and CDR2 SAAAGT. This CDR3 is built from 14 residues. Using immunoSEQ multiplex PCR, the repertoire was profiled, and TCRdb retains in-frame clones only, with some absent. The sample lists fewer than 11,000 clones; about 75% were seen once. The sample taken for sequencing was tumor tissue. This TCR was sampled from a human donor with peripheral T-cell lymphoma. The chain combines TRBV6-8 with TRBJ2-7, with 7 nucleotides matching TRBD2. Written as DNA, the CDR3 is TGTGCCAGCAGTTCCGGACTAGGTGCGTACGAGCAGTACTTC. Encoded protein: CASSSGLGAYEQYF.